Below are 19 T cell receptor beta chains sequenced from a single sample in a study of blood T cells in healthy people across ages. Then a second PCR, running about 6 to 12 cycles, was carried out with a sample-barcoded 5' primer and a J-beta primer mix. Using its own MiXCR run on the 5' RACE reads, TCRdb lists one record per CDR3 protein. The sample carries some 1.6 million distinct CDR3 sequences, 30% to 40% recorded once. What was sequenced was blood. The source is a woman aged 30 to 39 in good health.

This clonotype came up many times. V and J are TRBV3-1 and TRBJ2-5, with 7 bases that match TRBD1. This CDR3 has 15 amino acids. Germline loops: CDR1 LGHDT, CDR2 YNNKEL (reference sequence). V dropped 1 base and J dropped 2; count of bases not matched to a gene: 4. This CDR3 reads CASSQGTGLQETQYF. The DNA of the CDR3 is TGTGCCAGCAGCCAAGGGACAGGACTTCAAGAGACCCAGTACTTC.

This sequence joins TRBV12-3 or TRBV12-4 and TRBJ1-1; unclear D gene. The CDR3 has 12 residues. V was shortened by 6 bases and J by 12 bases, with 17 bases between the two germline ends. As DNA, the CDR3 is TGTGCCAGCAGCCTGTACAGTGTTGGAACTTTCTTT. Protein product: CASSLYSVGTFF.

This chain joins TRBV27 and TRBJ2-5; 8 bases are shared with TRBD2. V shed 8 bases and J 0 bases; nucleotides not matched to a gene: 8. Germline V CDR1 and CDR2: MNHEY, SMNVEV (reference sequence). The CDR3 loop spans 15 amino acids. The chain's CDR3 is CASGLAGRYQETQYF. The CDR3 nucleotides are TGTGCCAGCGGATTAGCGGGACGGTACCAAGAGACCCAGTACTTC.

The CDR3 is CASSLGPPVDTQYF. CDR3 DNA: TGTGCCAGCAGCTTAGGTCCTCCGGTGGATACGCAGTATTTT. The J gene is TRBJ2-3, the V gene TRBV11-1; no definite D call. The V gene lost 1 base and the J gene lost 6 bases, with 11 bases spanning the gap. The V gene's germline CDR1 is SGHAT and CDR2 FQDESV (reference sequence). This CDR3 has 14 residues.

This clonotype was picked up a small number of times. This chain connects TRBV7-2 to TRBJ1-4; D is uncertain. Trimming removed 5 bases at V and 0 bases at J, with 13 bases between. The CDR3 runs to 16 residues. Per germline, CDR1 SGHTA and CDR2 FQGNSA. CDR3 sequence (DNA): TGTGCCAGCAGCCCGAACGTTGGTGCAACTAATGAAAAACTGTTTTTT. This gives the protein CASSPNVGATNEKLFF.

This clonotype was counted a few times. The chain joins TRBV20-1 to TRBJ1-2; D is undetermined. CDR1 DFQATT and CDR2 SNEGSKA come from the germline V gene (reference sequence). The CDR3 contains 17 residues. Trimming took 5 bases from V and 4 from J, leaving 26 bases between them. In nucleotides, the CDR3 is TGCAGTGCTTTCGCCACCAGCATAGGGAGAGTCCCCTATGGCTACACCTTC. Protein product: CSAFATSIGRVPYGYTF.

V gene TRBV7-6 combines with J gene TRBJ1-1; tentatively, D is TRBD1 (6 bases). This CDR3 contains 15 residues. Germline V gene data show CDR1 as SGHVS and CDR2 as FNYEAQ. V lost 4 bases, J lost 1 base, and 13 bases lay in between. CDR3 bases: TGTGCCAGCAGCTCGCCATGGACAGCGAACACTGAAGCTTTCTTT. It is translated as CASSSPWTANTEAFF.

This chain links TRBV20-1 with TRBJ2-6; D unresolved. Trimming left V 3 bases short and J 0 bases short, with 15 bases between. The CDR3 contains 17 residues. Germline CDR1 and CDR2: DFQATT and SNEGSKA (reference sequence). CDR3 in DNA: TGCAGTGCTAGGAGCAGATTAATACTCTCTGGGGCCAACGTCCTGACTTTC. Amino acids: CSARSRLILSGANVLTF.

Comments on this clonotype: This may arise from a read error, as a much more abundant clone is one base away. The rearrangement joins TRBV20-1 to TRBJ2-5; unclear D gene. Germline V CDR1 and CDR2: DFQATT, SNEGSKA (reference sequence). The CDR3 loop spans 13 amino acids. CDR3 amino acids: CSALRVEQETRYF. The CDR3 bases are TGCAGTGCTTTAAGGGTGGAGCAAGAGACCCGGTACTTC.

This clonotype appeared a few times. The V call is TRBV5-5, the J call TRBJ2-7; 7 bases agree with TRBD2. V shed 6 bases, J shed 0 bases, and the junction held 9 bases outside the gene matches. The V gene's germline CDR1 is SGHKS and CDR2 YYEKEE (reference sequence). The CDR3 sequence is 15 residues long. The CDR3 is CASTWGGPSSYEQYF. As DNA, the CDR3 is TGTGCCAGCACCTGGGGGGGTCCAAGCTCCTACGAGCAGTACTTC.

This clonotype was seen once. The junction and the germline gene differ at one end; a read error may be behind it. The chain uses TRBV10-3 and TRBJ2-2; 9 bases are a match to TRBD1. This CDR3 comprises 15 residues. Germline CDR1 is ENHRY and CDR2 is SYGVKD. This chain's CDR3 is CAISGQGVNTGERFF. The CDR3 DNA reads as TGTGCCATCAGTGGACAGGGGGTTAACACCGGGGAGCGGTTTTTT.

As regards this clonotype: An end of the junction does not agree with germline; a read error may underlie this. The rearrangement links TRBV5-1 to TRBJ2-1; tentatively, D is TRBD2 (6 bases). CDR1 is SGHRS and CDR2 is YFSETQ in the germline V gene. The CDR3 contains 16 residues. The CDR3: CASTSDGGRSYDEQFF. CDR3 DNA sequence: TGCGCCAGCACGTCAGACGGGGGAAGGTCCTACGATGAGCAGTTCTTC.

CDR3 DNA: TGTGCCAGCAGTTTAGACAGGGGGTCTCCATACGAGCAGTACTTC. Its protein product is CASSLDRGSPYEQYF. The chain carries TRBV12-3 or TRBV12-4 and TRBJ2-7, with 8 bases matching TRBD1. CDR3 length: 15 amino acids. Unmatched junction bases numbered 6, after V lost 1 base and J lost 4 bases.

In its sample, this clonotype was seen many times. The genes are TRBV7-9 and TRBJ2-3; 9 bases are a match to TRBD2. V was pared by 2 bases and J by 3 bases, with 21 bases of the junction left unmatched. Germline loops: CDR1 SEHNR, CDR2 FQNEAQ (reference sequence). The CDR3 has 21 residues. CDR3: CASSLTMVGGGASERTDTQYF. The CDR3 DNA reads TGTGCCAGCAGCTTAACCATGGTAGGCGGGGGGGCTTCTGAGAGGACAGATACGCAGTATTTT.

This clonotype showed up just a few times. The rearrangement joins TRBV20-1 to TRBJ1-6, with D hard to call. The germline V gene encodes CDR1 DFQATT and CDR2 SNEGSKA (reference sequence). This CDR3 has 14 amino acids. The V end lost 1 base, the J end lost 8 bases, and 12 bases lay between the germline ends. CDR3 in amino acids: CSARVPDGDSPLHF. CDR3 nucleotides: TGCAGTGCTAGAGTCCCAGACGGCGATTCACCCCTCCACTTT.

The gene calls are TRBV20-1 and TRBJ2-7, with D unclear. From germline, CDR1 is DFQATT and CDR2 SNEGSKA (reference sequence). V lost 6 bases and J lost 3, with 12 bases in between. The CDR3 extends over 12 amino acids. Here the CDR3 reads CSAPSPIYEQYF. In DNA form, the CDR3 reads TGCAGTGCCCCAAGTCCAATCTACGAGCAGTACTTC.

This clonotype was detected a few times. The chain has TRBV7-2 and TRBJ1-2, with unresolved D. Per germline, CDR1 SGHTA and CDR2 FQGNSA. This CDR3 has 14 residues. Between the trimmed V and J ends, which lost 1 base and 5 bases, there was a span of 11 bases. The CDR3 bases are TGTGCCAGCAGCTTAGTTGTACTTTTTTATGGCTACACCTTC. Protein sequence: CASSLVVLFYGYTF.

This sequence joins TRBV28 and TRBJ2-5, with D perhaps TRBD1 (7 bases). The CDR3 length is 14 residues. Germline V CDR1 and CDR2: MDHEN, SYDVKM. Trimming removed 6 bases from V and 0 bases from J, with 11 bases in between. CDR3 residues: CASRAGQYQETQYF. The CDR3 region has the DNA TGTGCCAGCAGGGCGGGACAGTACCAAGAGACCCAGTACTTC.

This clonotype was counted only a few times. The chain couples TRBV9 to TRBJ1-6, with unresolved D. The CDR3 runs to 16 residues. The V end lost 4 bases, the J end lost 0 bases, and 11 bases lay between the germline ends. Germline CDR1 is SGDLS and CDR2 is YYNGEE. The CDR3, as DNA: TGTGCCAGCAGCCCTCAGACGAACTCCTATAATTCACCCCTCCACTTT. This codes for CASSPQTNSYNSPLHF.